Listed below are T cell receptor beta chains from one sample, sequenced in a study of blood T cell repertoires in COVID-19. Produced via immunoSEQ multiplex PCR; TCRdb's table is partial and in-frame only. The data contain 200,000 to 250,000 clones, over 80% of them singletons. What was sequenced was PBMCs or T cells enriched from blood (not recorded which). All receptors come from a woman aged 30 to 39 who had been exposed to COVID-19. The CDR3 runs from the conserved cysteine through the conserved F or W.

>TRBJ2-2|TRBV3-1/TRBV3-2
CASSSLAGSAGELFF
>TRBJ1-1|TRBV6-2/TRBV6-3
CASSYSSPSEAFF
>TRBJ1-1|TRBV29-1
CSVVGTAENTEAFF
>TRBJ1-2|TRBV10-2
CASGSGTGDVGGYTF
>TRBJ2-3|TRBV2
CASSGVSGRRDTQYF
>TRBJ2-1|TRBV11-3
CASSSRSGRSYNEQFF
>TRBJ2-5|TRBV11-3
CASSLQGGETQYF
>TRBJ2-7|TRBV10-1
CASSESSLAYEQYF
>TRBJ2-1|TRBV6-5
CASSYSIGGRENEQFF
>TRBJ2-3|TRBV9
CASSAGPRQGLDTQYF
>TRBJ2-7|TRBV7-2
CASSSFSGYSSYEQYF
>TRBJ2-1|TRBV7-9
CASERGYNEQFF
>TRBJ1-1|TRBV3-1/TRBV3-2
CASSQDRLQAKGTEAFF
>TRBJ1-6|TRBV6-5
CASGRGENSPLHF
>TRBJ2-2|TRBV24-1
CATSDLRTGELFF
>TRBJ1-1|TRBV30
CAWTGGDWYTEAFF
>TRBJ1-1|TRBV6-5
CASSRNTEAFF
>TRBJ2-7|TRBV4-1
CASSYRLALYEQYF
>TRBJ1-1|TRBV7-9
CASSSRREIVWTEAFF
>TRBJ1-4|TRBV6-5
CASSGDREEKLFF